This TCR beta chain was sequenced for a study of T cells in localized non-small cell lung cancer. Findings and caveats of the study: Measurement of T cell clonality placed uninvolved adjacent lung highest, above the level in tumor. Appearance in adjacent lung was seen for a median around 60 of the top 100 tumor clones.

Assay: immunoSEQ multiplex PCR; the TCRdb copy retains only in-frame clones and omits some. Here the sample spans around 30,000 clones, approximately 92% being singletons. For this clone: The antigen is not known.

Between the trimmed V and J ends, which lost 4 bases and 5 bases, there was a span of 12 bases. This CDR3 is 14 amino acids long. The germline V gene has CDR1 SGHNT and CDR2 YYREEE (reference sequence). The chain carries TRBV5-4 and TRBJ1-4; D may be TRBD1 (5 bases). Source: peripheral blood mononuclear cells, taken before any cancer treatment. This receptor was taken from a woman aged 35-70 years with stage III lung adenocarcinoma. The CDR3 coding sequence is TGTGCCAGCAGCCGGGACCGATCGAATGAAAAACTGTTTTTT. It codes for CASSRDRSNEKLFF.